These 24 T cell receptor beta chains came from one sample sequenced in a study of glioma-infiltrating T cells. Amplification of TCR alpha and beta CDR3 regions from RNA used iRepertoire nested multiplex PCR. TCRdb fed the multiplex PCR reads into MiXCR, producing one record per CDR3 protein. The sample holds about 140,000 distinct CDR3 sequences; 39% are singletons and the top ten take about a fifth. The sequenced material came from glioma tissue, nonneoplastic brain tissue, or PBMCs (not recorded which). The source of these receptors is a human donor with low-grade glioma or glioblastoma, undergoing nonglioma brain surgery, or in good health (not recorded which).

This clonotype was seen ten or more times. This rearrangement joins TRBV6-1 to TRBJ1-3; D gene unclear. Per the germline V gene, CDR1 is MNHNS and CDR2 is SASEGT. CDR3 size: 12 residues. The V and J ends lost 7 bases and 0 bases respectively, with 4 bases between them. In nucleotides, the CDR3 is TGTGCCAGCAAGGTCTCTGGAAACACCATATATTTT. Translated: CASKVSGNTIYF.

This clonotype was seen a handful of times. In nucleotides, the CDR3 is TGTGCCAGCAAGCGGGACTTTGGCACAGATACGCAGTATTTT. Amino acid sequence: CASKRDFGTDTQYF. The gene calls are TRBV6-1 and TRBJ2-3, with TRBD2 matching over 7 bases. In germline, CDR1 is MNHNS, CDR2 SASEGT. This CDR3 region has 14 residues. Trimming removed 7 bases from V and 1 base from J; junction bases left unmatched: 5.

The chain combines TRBV10-2 with TRBJ1-6; no clear D. CDR3 length: 16 amino acids. The V end was cut by 6 bases, the J end by 7 bases, with 19 bases between. Germline V CDR1 and CDR2: WSHSY, SAAADI. The CDR3 DNA follows: TGCGCCAGCAGCCCCGGGGTCTTCGGGGAAAATTCACCCCTCCACTTT. This codes for CASSPGVFGENSPLHF.

J is TRBJ2-3 and V is TRBV20-1; 7 positions match TRBD1. The trim removed 1 base at V and 7 bases at J, leaving 8 bases unmatched. The CDR3 spans 14 residues. Germline CDR1 and CDR2: DFQATT and SNEGSKA (reference sequence). CDR3 bases: TGCAGTGCTAGAGGTGACAGGGTCGTAAATACGCAGTATTTT. It yields the protein CSARGDRVVNTQYF.

This clonotype has just a few counts. The rearrangement links TRBV28 to TRBJ1-5, with D hard to call. Germline V gives CDR1 MDHEN, CDR2 SYDVKM. The V end was cut by 3 bases, the J end by 3 bases, with 3 bases between. The CDR3 extends over 12 amino acids. The CDR3 bases are TGTGCCAGCAGTTTCCACAATCAGCCCCAGCATTTT. This gives the protein CASSFHNQPQHF.

A note on this clonotype: The junction departs from the called germline gene at one end, perhaps through a read error. The V gene is TRBV7-9, the J gene TRBJ2-1, with D possibly being TRBD2 (5 bases). Germline V CDR1 and CDR2: SEHNR, FQNEAQ (reference sequence). The CDR3 consists of 13 residues. The CDR3 is CARSLVGDNEQFF. The CDR3 DNA reads as TGTGCCCGCAGCTTAGTCGGGGACAATGAGCAGTTCTTC.

The chain employs TRBV25-1 and TRBJ1-1; 8 bases agree with TRBD1. Germline assignment: CDR1 MGHDK and CDR2 SYGVNS. Trimming removed 4 bases from V and 0 bases from J; junction bases left unmatched: 4. The CDR3 runs to 15 residues. Here the CDR3 DNA reads TGTGCCAGCAGTGTACAGGGGGTCATGAACACTGAAGCTTTCTTT. It encodes CASSVQGVMNTEAFF.

This sequence joins TRBV6-1 and TRBJ2-7; TRBD2 matches 7 bases. Per the germline V gene, CDR1 is MNHNS and CDR2 is SASEGT. This CDR3 has 12 amino acids. The V segment lost 8 bases and the J segment 6 bases; nucleotides outside the gene matches: 7. CDR3 in amino acids: CASGAGVGEQYF. The DNA for the CDR3 is TGTGCCAGCGGTGCGGGAGTAGGCGAGCAGTACTTC.

The J gene is TRBJ1-2, the V gene TRBV28; TRBD1 is a possible D gene (6 bases). Germline values: CDR1 MDHEN, CDR2 SYDVKM. There are 17 residues in the CDR3. Between the trimmed V and J ends, which lost 5 bases and 5 bases, there was a span of 24 bases. As DNA, the CDR3 is TGTGCCAGCAGTATTACCTCCAGGGTTCTGGGGGCTTATGGCTACACCTTC. Translating it yields CASSITSRVLGAYGYTF.

V is TRBV6-2 or TRBV6-3 and J is TRBJ1-2; D gene unclear. CDR1 and CDR2 from the germline V gene are MNHEY and SVGEGT. V was clipped by 2 bases and J by 2 bases, with 12 bases between them. The CDR3 runs to 15 residues. CDR3 protein: CASSYIDLLNYGYTF. CDR3 DNA: TGTGCCAGCAGTTACATCGATTTACTGAACTATGGCTACACCTTC.

This clonotype was recorded only once. The chain carries TRBV7-2 and TRBJ2-5, with 15 bases matching TRBD2. The CDR3 covers 16 residues. Germline lookup yields CDR1 SGHTA and CDR2 FQGNSA. The junction had 3 bases not matched to a gene; V was cut back by 5 bases and J by 2 bases. The DNA of the CDR3 is TGTGCCAGCAGCCGCGGACTAGCGGGGGGGCAAGAGACCCAGTACTTC. This codes for CASSRGLAGGQETQYF.

The CDR3 DNA sequence: TGCAGTGCTAGAGGTTCTACAGAGGACGGCAATCAGCCCCAGCATTTT. It encodes CSARGSTEDGNQPQHF. The gene calls are TRBV20-1 and TRBJ1-5, with D uncertain. The ends were cut back, 1 base at V and 2 bases at J, with 15 bases in the middle. Germline lookup yields CDR1 DFQATT and CDR2 SNEGSKA (reference sequence). The CDR3 spans 16 residues.

The sample holds many counts of this clonotype. The chain recombines TRBV15 with TRBJ1-5; 8 bases line up with TRBD1. Germline-derived CDR1 and CDR2 are LNHNV and YYDKDF (reference sequence). The ends lost 0 bases at V and 5 bases at J; junction bases unmatched: 3. The CDR3 sequence is 15 residues long. The CDR3 spells CATSREGQVYQPQHF. The CDR3 DNA reads TGTGCCACCAGCAGAGAGGGACAGGTTTATCAGCCCCAGCATTTT.

This clonotype was observed a few times. The rearrangement uses TRBV6-1 and TRBJ2-7, with TRBD2 matching 11 bases. The V gene end was trimmed by 5 bases and the J gene end by 4 bases; junction bases not matched to a gene: 10. The CDR3 runs to 16 residues. Looked up from germline, CDR1 is MNHNS and CDR2 is SASEGT. CDR3 protein: CASSKTGTSGAYEQYF. CDR3 nucleotide sequence: TGTGCCAGCAGTAAAACCGGGACTAGCGGAGCGTACGAGCAGTACTTC.

The chain joins TRBV18 to TRBJ1-1; no definite D call. Trimming took off 0 bases at V and 3 bases at J, with 8 bases between the two ends. The CDR3 covers 14 residues. CDR1 is KGHSH, CDR2 LQKENI, per germline. CDR3 nucleotides: TGTGCCAGCTCACCACCGGCGTCCGACACTGAAGCTTTCTTT. This encodes CASSPPASDTEAFF.

The chain couples TRBV5-4 to TRBJ2-7; a weak D match, TRBD1 (6 bases). Between the trimmed V and J ends, which lost 5 bases and 3 bases, there was a span of 12 bases. The CDR3 extends over 13 amino acids. From germline, CDR1 is SGHNT and CDR2 YYREEE (reference sequence). The CDR3 DNA reads as TGTGCCAGCAGTGGGGACACCCTCTACGAGCAGTACTTC. It yields the protein CASSGDTLYEQYF.

On this clonotype: The CDR3 does not end in the conserved phenylalanine or tryptophan, so this is likely a read error. V is TRBV27 and J is TRBJ1-1; D remains unclear. V dropped 6 bases and J dropped 0 bases, with 5 bases sitting between them. Germline V CDR1 and CDR2: MNHEY, SMNVEV (reference sequence). The CDR3 has 12 residues. In DNA, the CDR3 is TGTGCCAGCAGACGATTGAACACTGAAGCTTTCCTT. It is translated as CASRRLNTEAFL.

This rearrangement joins TRBV25-1 to TRBJ2-1; 10 bases match TRBD2. Trimming took 6 bases from V and 10 from J; bases not matched to a gene: 9. The CDR3 is 14 residues long. Germline V CDR1 and CDR2: MGHDK, SYGVNS. CDR3 loop: CASSLRGLANEQFF. The CDR3 nucleotides read TGTGCCAGCAGCCTAAGGGGACTAGCGAACGAGCAGTTCTTC.

This clonotype was seen a handful of times. A read error may account for a junction end that differs from germline. The chain links TRBV15 to TRBJ2-1; 8 nucleotides line up with TRBD1. Germline-derived CDR1 and CDR2 are LNHNV and YYDKDF (reference sequence). The CDR3 consists of 13 residues. The CDR3 protein is CATSGDRGGRQFF. The CDR3 DNA follows: TGTGCCACCAGCGGAGACAGGGGAGGTCGGCAGTTCTTC.

This chain connects TRBV15 to TRBJ1-2; 7 bases fit TRBD1. The CDR3 extends over 15 amino acids. Germline CDR1 and CDR2: LNHNV and YYDKDF (reference sequence). Trimming cost V 2 bases and J 3 bases; bases outside gene matches: 6. Here the CDR3 DNA reads TGTGCCACCAGCAGAAATAGGGGGCAGGACTATGGCTACACCTTC. Translation: CATSRNRGQDYGYTF.

In its sample, this clonotype was seen many times. The rearrangement links TRBV2 to TRBJ1-1; D is undetermined. Germline CDR1 is SNHLY and CDR2 is FYNNEI. The CDR3 consists of 13 residues. Trimming pared 1 base from V and 6 bases from J, leaving 9 bases between. In nucleotides, the CDR3 is TGTGCCAGCAGTGAAGTCCTCGGGGCTGAAGCTTTCTTT. Translation: CASSEVLGAEAFF.

About this clonotype itself: A read error is possible here, since a much larger clone lies one base away. The gene calls are TRBV6-2 or TRBV6-3 and TRBJ1-1, with unresolved D. CDR1 and CDR2 from the germline V gene are MNHEY and SVGEGT. V was cut by 6 bases and J by 0 bases, with 8 bases left in between. This CDR3 contains 13 residues. The CDR3 DNA reads as TGTGCCAGCAGGGCAGACTTGAACACTGAAGCTTTCTTT. Amino acid sequence: CASRADLNTEAFF.

J is TRBJ1-4 and V is TRBV12-3 or TRBV12-4; D is unclear. With 2 bases removed from V and 0 bases from J, the gap between germline ends came to 4 bases. The CDR3 totals 14 residues. In nucleotides, the CDR3 is TGTGCCAGCAGTTTACTCCCAACTAATGAAAAACTGTTTTTT. Its translation: CASSLLPTNEKLFF.

The table lists this clonotype with a count of one. The chain couples TRBV6-5 to TRBJ2-7, with D perhaps matching TRBD2 (5 bases). In germline, CDR1 is MNHEY, CDR2 SVGAGI. With 7 bases removed from V and 7 bases from J, the gap between germline ends came to 20 bases. The length of the CDR3 is 14 residues. The CDR3 protein is CASKLGSSYNEQYF. The CDR3 DNA follows: TGTGCCAGCAAGCTGGGGAGCTCCTACAATGAGCAGTACTTC.